Following are 17 T cell receptor beta chains from one sample sequenced in a study of regulatory T cells in long-lasting Graves disease. Specified time point: newly diagnosed GD, antithyroid drugs for less than 3 months. Following extraction of RNA from PBMCs, that RNA was used to make the TCR library. Arm-PCR of CDR3 regions and iRepertoire HTBI primers were the basis on which TCR beta libraries were built. In TCRdb, the multiplex PCR reads were re-called with MiXCR into one record per CDR3 protein. The sample has roughly 420,000 distinct CDR3 sequences, roughly 15% seen once. Sequenced here: peripheral blood mononuclear cells (PBMCs), sampled at new diagnosis, from a patient treated with antithyroid drugs. These receptors were taken from a female donor with Graves disease.

The chain uses TRBV5-6 and TRBJ2-3; D unclear. This CDR3 has 16 residues. Germline CDR1 SGHDT, CDR2 YYEEEE. The V end lost 4 bases, the J end lost 2 bases, and 17 bases lay between the germline ends. The CDR3 nucleotides are TGTGCCAGCAGCCCGACGACCCAACCCTACACAGATACGCAGTATTTT. Protein sequence: CASSPTTQPYTDTQYF.

The chain recombines TRBV4-1 with TRBJ2-3; D uncertain. Trimming cost V 6 bases and J 7 bases, with 14 bases left between them. CDR1 is MGHRA, CDR2 YSYEKL, per germline. The CDR3 is made up of 13 amino acids. The CDR3: CASRPGPSNTQYF. The CDR3, as DNA: TGCGCCAGCAGGCCCGGTCCGTCAAATACGCAGTATTTT.

This clonotype has ten or more counts. The chain employs TRBV20-1 and TRBJ2-2, with 12 bases lining up with TRBD2. Per germline, CDR1 DFQATT and CDR2 SNEGSKA (reference sequence). V lost 6 bases and J lost 8; bases outside the gene matches: 10. The CDR3 is 15 residues long. The CDR3 DNA reads as TGCAGTGCCTATCGAGGACTAGCGGGATTGGGGGAGCTGTTTTTT. It codes for CSAYRGLAGLGELFF.

Notes on this clonotype: A much larger clone sits a single nucleotide away, making a read error possible. The chain has TRBV2 and TRBJ1-2; 7 nucleotides line up with TRBD1. The CDR3 consists of 13 residues. Losses at the gene ends were 3 bases for V and 7 bases for J; bases not matched to a gene: 5. Germline loops: CDR1 SNHLY, CDR2 FYNNEI. CDR3 protein: CASSEGRGLGYTF. Written as DNA, the CDR3 is TGTGCCAGCAGTGAGGGTAGGGGGCTTGGCTACACCTTC.

This clonotype was recorded a few times. The V call is TRBV7-8, the J call TRBJ2-7, with 14 bases lining up with TRBD2. This CDR3 has 19 amino acids. Germline assignment: CDR1 SGHVS and CDR2 FQNEAQ. J was trimmed by 4 bases and V by 1 base; bases with no gene match: 12. The CDR3 region has the DNA TGTGCCAGCAGCTTAGGGCTGGGACTAGCGGGAGCTTTAGGGTACGAGCAGTACTTC. Protein: CASSLGLGLAGALGYEQYF.

This clonotype was seen more than once but under ten times. The rearrangement joins TRBV7-9 to TRBJ1-2, with 9 bases matching TRBD1. The CDR3 covers 13 residues. With 5 bases clipped from V and 4 bases from J, the junction kept 2 bases outside the gene matches. The germline V gene has CDR1 SEHNR and CDR2 FQNEAQ (reference sequence). CDR3 sequence (DNA): TGTGCCAGCAGCCGACAGGGGGTCTATGGCTACACCTTC. Protein: CASSRQGVYGYTF.

This clonotype was observed a few times. The chain links TRBV13 to TRBJ2-5; TRBD2 might be the D (6 bases). The CDR3 contains 15 residues. The germline V and J ends were trimmed by 4 bases and 3 bases, with 15 bases remaining between them. Germline lookup yields CDR1 PRHDT and CDR2 FYEKMQ (reference sequence). The CDR3 nucleotides are TGTGCCAGCAGCTCCAAACGGGACTTAAAAGAGACCCAGTACTTC. Amino acid sequence: CASSSKRDLKETQYF.

This clonotype was found many times. The rearrangement uses TRBV30 and TRBJ1-4; no firm D call. CDR1 and CDR2 (germline): GTSNPN, SVGIG (reference sequence). The CDR3 has 12 residues. V shed 6 bases and J shed 5 bases, with 10 bases lying between them. CDR3 in amino acids: CACFGLNEKLFF. In DNA form, the CDR3 reads TGTGCCTGTTTCGGACTAAATGAAAAACTGTTTTTT.

This clonotype was counted many times. The rearrangement uses TRBV12-3 or TRBV12-4 and TRBJ2-7, with no clear D. V lost 4 bases and J 3 bases, leaving 16 bases between the germline ends. The CDR3 totals 15 residues. The CDR3 DNA follows: TGTGCCAGCAGTTGGTGGCAGGATCATCGCTACGAGCAGTACTTC. Its translation: CASSWWQDHRYEQYF.

Here the CDR3 DNA reads TGTGCCAGCAGTTCGACTAGCGGGAGGGTCTACAATGAGCAGTTCTTC. Protein sequence: CASSSTSGRVYNEQFF. The chain uses TRBV7-2 and TRBJ2-1; 14 bases agree with TRBD2. V shed 6 bases and J 3 bases; nucleotides not matched to a gene: 4. There are 16 residues in the CDR3. CDR1 and CDR2 (germline): SGHTA, FQGNSA.

This clonotype was recorded many times. The chain couples TRBV5-1 to TRBJ2-2, with 7 bases aligning to TRBD1. The CDR3 is 17 residues long. The trim removed 0 bases at V and 7 bases at J, leaving 12 bases unmatched. Germline CDR1 and CDR2: SGHRS and YFSETQ. The DNA of the CDR3 is TGCGCCAGCAGCTTGGTCCTACCAGGACAGGCGGGCGGGGAGCTGTTTTTT. Its protein product is CASSLVLPGQAGGELFF.

The table lists this clonotype with many counts. The gene calls are TRBV7-2 and TRBJ2-1; 12 bases agree with TRBD2. V trimming: 1 base; J trimming: 2 bases; junction bases outside the gene matches: 9. The CDR3 totals 19 residues. Per the germline V gene, CDR1 is SGHTA and CDR2 is FQGNSA. CDR3 DNA sequence: TGTGCCAGCAGCTTAGAACTAGCGGGAGGTTTTGGCCCCTACAATGAGCAGTTCTTC. Its translation: CASSLELAGGFGPYNEQFF. Using reference TRBV7-2 and TRBJ2-1 for the parts outside the CDR3, the full variable domain is GAGVSQSPSNKVTEKGKDVELRCDPISGHTALYWYRQSLGQGLEFLIYFQGNSAPDKSGLPSDRFSAERTGGSVSTLTIQRTQQEDSAVYLCASSLELAGGFGPYNEQFFGPGTRLTVL.

This clonotype was counted ten times or more. The chain recombines TRBV27 with TRBJ2-3, with a possible D match to TRBD1 (5 bases). The CDR3 covers 11 residues. Trimming left V 3 bases short and J 10 bases short, with 8 bases between. Germline V gene sequence: CDR1 MNHEY, CDR2 SMNVEV (reference sequence). The CDR3 coding sequence is TGTGCCAGCAGTTTTCAGGGTGCGCAGTATTTT. This sequence encodes CASSFQGAQYF.

This clonotype was seen only a few times. The chain uses TRBV2 and TRBJ1-5, with a weak D call TRBD1 (5 bases). Trimming stripped 4 bases from V and 0 bases from J, with 10 bases between. CDR3 size: 15 residues. CDR1 is SNHLY and CDR2 is FYNNEI in the germline V gene. The CDR3 sequence: CASSGRENSNQPQHF. CDR3 sequence (DNA): TGTGCCAGCAGTGGCAGGGAAAATAGCAATCAGCCCCAGCATTTT. The complete variable domain, with remaining parts taken from reference TRBV2 and TRBJ1-5, reads EPEVTQTPSHQVTQMGQEVILRCVPISNHLYFYWYRQILGQKVEFLVSFYNNEISEKSEIFDDQFSVERPDGSNFTLKIRSTKLEDSAMYFCASSGRENSNQPQHFGDGTRLSIL.

This sequence joins TRBV2 and TRBJ1-2, with 7 bases aligning to TRBD1. V gave up 6 bases and J gave up 3 bases; unmatched junction bases: 7. Germline V gene sequence: CDR1 SNHLY, CDR2 FYNNEI. The CDR3 is made up of 14 amino acids. CDR3 sequence: CASSSDRTDYGYTF. Here the CDR3 DNA reads TGTGCCAGCAGCTCGGACAGGACAGACTATGGCTACACCTTC.

In regard to this clonotype: With a much larger clone just one base away, this may be a read error. The chain joins TRBV7-2 to TRBJ2-7; TRBD2 might be the D (6 bases). CDR3 length: 16 residues. V was shortened by 4 bases and J by 7 bases, with 23 bases between the two germline ends. Germline V gene lookup returns CDR1 SGHTA and CDR2 FQGNSA. The CDR3 region is CASSSRLVGEAGEQYF. CDR3 nucleotides: TGTGCCAGCAGCTCGAGACTAGTGGGAGAGGCAGGGGAGCAGTACTTC. Combining the CDR3 with reference TRBV7-2 and TRBJ2-7 gives the whole variable domain GAGVSQSPSNKVTEKGKDVELRCDPISGHTALYWYRQSLGQGLEFLIYFQGNSAPDKSGLPSDRFSAERTGGSVSTLTIQRTQQEDSAVYLCASSSRLVGEAGEQYFGPGTRLTVT.

This clonotype was seen repeatedly, ten times or more. The gene calls are TRBV12-3 or TRBV12-4 and TRBJ1-5; D remains ambiguous. This CDR3 spans 15 amino acids. Deletions cut 8 bases from V and 3 bases from J, with 17 bases between. CDR3 residues: CASQKTAGLNQPQHF. In DNA form, the CDR3 reads TGTGCCAGCCAAAAAACCGCCGGACTCAATCAGCCCCAGCATTTT.